This entry is about one T cell receptor (beta chain). Its antigen is unidentified. The data stem from a study of cytomegalovirus exposure and HLA in healthy donors. The germline V gene has CDR1 MNHEY and CDR2 SVGAGI. This CDR3 spans 15 amino acids. V was clipped by 5 bases and J by 5 bases; unmatched bases: 10. Researchers ran the PCR with 60 Vbeta and 13 Jbeta primers. In the authors' methods: There were about 80 million unique TCR beta chains by a later count, and 8.5 million to 14 million of them were shared. Repertoires were generated with immunoSEQ multiplex PCR, while TCRdb's copy carries only in-frame clones and drops some. V and J calls and clone size are copied from that table; D and trimming were computed from the DNA. The table shows 160,000 or so clones, with approximately 80% occurring only once. General study results and limits: The HLA-A and HLA-B alleles of most subjects were reportedly predicted accurately from TCR beta sequences. On later analysis, the bulk of CMV-associated TCR beta chains appeared to be HLA-restricted.

The TCR was taken from a woman between 18 and 30 years old in good health and CMV-seronegative. The chain combines TRBV6-5 with TRBJ1-1; 8 bases line up with TRBD1. Sequenced input: PBMCs. The CDR3 sequence is CASSAGGTGATEAFF. CDR3 bases: TGTGCCAGCAGTGCAGGGGGCACTGGGGCGACTGAAGCTTTCTTT.